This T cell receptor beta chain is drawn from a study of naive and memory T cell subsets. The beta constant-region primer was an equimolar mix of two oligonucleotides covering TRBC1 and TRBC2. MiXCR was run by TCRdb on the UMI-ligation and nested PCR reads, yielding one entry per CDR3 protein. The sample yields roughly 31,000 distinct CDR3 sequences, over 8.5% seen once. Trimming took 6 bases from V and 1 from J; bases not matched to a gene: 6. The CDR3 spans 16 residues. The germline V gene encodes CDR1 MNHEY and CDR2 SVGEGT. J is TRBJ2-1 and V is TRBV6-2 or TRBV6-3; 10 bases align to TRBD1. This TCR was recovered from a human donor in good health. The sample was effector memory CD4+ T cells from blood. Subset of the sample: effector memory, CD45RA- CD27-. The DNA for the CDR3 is TGTGCCAGCAGCAATAGGGGACAGGGGTCCTACAATGAGCAGTTCTTC. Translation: CASSNRGQGSYNEQFF.